Included here is one T cell receptor (beta chain) sequence, with context. What it recognizes is unknown. The data were obtained in a study of T cell responses to AZD1222 COVID-19 vaccine. Study in general: Second-dose groups at about 4 or about 12 weeks were pooled. Study-wide results and caveats: Two AZD1222 administrations were followed by greater Spike-specific TCR breadth and depth. Repertoire sampling occurred only after the peak T cell response.

The V and J ends lost 0 bases and 5 bases, in that order; junction bases with no gene match: 2. Germline loops: CDR1 SGHTA, CDR2 FQGTGA. There are 14 residues in the CDR3. Libraries were prepared by immunoSEQ multiplex PCR; TCRdb keeps only in-frame clonotypes and omits some of them. The table lists around 200,000 clones, about 86% of them singletons. The receptor was derived from an adult in good health. Material: peripheral blood, obtained on day 0 of AZD1222 vaccination. The chain joins TRBV7-3 to TRBJ1-1, with 8 positions matching TRBD1. The CDR3 nucleotides read TGTGCCAGCAGCTTAACTGGACAGGGAACTGAAGCTTTCTTT. It yields the protein CASSLTGQGTEAFF. Complete variable domain (other parts from reference TRBV7-3 and TRBJ1-1): GAGVSQTPSNKVTEKGKYVELRCDPISGHTALYWYRQSLGQGPEFLIYFQGTGAADDSGLPNDRFFAVRPEGSVSTLKIQRTERGDSAVYLCASSLTGQGTEAFFGQGTRLTVV.